This T cell receptor beta chain was sequenced for a study of blood T cell repertoires in COVID-19. Study context: Samples representing acute and convalescent COVID-19 were sourced from the United States, Italy and Spain. PBMCs, B-cell-depleted T cells, or T cells were the source of the cDNA or gDNA that made up the material.

The CDR3 sequence is 15 residues long. V lost 1 base, J lost 5 bases, and 4 bases stayed unmatched. Looked up from germline, CDR1 is MDHEN and CDR2 is SYDVKM. Original processing methods: Amplification of reference gene primers provided the estimated nucleated cell counts. Measured with immunoSEQ multiplex PCR; TCRdb has only the in-frame clones, and not every one. V, J and clone size reflect that table, while D and trimming were determined from the DNA. The sample contains tens of thousands of clones, 70% to 90% of which appear only once. The sequence derives from a woman of 80 years or more in a cohort sampled during active or convalescent COVID-19. This chain joins TRBV28 and TRBJ1-2, with 10 bases matching TRBD1. The specimen was peripheral blood. The CDR3 loop reads CASSLFGTGEYGYTF. The DNA for the CDR3 is TGTGCCAGCAGTTTATTTGGGACAGGGGAATATGGCTACACCTTC.